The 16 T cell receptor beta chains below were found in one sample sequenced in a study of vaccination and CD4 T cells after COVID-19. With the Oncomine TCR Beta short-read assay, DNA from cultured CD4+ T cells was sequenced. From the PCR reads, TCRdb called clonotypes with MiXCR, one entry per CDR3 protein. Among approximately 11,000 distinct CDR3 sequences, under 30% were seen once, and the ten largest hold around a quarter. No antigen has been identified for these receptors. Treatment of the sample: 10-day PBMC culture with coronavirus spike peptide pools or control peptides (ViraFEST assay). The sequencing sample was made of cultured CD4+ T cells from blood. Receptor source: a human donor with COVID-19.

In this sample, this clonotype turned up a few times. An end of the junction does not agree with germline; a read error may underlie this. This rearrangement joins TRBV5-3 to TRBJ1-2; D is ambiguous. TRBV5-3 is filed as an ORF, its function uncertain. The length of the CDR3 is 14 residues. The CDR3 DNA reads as TGTGCCAGCAGCTTGAAACCGATGGACTATGGCTACACCTTC. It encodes CASSLKPMDYGYTF.

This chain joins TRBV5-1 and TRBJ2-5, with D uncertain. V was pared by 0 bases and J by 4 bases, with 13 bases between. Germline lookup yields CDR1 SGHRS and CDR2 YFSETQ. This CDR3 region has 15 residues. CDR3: CASSLGVGSRETQYF. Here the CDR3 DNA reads TGCGCCAGCAGCTTGGGGGTCGGGTCACGAGAGACCCAGTACTTC.

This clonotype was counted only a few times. CDR3 sequence reads: CASSYSRNTIYF. The CDR3 coding sequence is TGTGCCAGCAGTTACTCGAGAAACACCATATATTTT. The chain couples TRBV6-2 or TRBV6-3 to TRBJ1-3; D is unclear. Germline assignment: CDR1 MNHEY and CDR2 SVGEGT. V lost 0 bases to trimming and J lost 5 bases, with 2 bases between them. This CDR3 is built from 12 residues.

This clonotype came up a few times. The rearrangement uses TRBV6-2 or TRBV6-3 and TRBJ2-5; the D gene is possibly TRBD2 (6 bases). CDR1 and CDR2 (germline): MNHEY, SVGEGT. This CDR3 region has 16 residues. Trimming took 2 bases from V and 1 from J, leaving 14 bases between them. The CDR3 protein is CASSYPTGGVQETQYF. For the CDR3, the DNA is TGTGCCAGCAGTTACCCCACAGGAGGGGTCCAAGAGACCCAGTACTTC.

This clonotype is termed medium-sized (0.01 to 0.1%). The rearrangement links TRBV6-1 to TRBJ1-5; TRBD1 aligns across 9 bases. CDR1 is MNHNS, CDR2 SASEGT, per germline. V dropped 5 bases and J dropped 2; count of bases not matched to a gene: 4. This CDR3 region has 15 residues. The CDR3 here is CASSKQGAGNQPQHF. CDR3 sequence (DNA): TGTGCCAGCAGTAAACAGGGGGCGGGCAATCAGCCCCAGCATTTT.

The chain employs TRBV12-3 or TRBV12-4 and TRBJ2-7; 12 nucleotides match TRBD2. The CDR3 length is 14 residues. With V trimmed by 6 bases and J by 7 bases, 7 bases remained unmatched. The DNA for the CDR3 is TGTGCCAGCAGATCTAGCGGGGGGGCCGAAGAGCAGTACTTC. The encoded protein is CASRSSGGAEEQYF.

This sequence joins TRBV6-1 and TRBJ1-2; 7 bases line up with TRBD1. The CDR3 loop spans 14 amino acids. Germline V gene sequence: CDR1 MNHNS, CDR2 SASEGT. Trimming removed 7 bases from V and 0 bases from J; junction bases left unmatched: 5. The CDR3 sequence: CASIQGNSNYGYTF. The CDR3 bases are TGTGCCAGCATACAGGGGAACTCTAACTATGGCTACACCTTC.

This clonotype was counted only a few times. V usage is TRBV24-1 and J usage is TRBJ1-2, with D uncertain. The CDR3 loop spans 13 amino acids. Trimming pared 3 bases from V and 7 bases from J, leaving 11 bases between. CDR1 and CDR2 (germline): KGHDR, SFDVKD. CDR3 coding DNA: TGTGCCACCAGTGATGCCGTTGGGGTTGGCTACACCTTC. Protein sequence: CATSDAVGVGYTF.

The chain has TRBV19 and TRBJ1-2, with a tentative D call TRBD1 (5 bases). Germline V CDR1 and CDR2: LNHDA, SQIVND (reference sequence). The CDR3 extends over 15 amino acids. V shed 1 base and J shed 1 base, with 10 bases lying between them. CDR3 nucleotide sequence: TGTGCCAGTAGTATAGGTGGCAGGGTTAACTATGGCTACACCTTC. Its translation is CASSIGGRVNYGYTF.

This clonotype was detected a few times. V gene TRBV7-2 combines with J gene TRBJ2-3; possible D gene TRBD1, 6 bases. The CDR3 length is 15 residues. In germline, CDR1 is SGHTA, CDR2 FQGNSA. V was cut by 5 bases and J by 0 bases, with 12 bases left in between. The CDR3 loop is CASSRDQGSTDTQYF. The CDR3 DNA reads TGTGCCAGCAGCCGGGACCAGGGGAGCACAGATACGCAGTATTTT. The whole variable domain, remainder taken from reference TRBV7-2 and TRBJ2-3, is GAGVSQSPSNKVTEKGKDVELRCDPISGHTALYWYRQSLGQGLEFLIYFQGNSAPDKSGLPSDRFSAERTGGSVSTLTIQRTQQEDSAVYLCASSRDQGSTDTQYFGPGTRLTVL.

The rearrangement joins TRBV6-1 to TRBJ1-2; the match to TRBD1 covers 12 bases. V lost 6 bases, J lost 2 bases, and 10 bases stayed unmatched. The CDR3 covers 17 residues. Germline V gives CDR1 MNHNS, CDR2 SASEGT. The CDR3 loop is CASSTGQGAGPNYGYTF. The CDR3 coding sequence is TGTGCCAGCAGCACGGGACAGGGGGCCGGTCCGAACTATGGCTACACCTTC.

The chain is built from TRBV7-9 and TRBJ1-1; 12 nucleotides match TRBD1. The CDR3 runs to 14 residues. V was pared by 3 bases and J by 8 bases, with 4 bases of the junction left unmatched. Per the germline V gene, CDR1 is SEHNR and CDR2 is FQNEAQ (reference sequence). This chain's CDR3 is CASSLGQGAKEAFF. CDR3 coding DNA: TGTGCCAGCAGCTTGGGACAGGGGGCGAAGGAAGCTTTCTTT.

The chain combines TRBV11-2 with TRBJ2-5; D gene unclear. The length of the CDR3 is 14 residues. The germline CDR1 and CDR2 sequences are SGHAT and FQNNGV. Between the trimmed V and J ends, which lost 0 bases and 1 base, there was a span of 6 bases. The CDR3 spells CASSLDLSQETQYF. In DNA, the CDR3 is TGTGCCAGCAGCTTAGACCTATCCCAAGAGACCCAGTACTTC.

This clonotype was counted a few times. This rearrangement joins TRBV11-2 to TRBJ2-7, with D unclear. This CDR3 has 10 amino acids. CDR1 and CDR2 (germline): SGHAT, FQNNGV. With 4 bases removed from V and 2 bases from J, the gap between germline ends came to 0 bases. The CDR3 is CASSSYEQYF. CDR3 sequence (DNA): TGTGCCAGCAGCTCCTACGAGCAGTACTTC.

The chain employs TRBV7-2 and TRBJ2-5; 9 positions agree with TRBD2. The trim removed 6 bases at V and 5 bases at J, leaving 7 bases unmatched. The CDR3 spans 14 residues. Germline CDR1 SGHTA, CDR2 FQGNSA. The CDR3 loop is CASSFSGGFETQYF. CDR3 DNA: TGTGCCAGCAGTTTTAGCGGGGGCTTTGAGACCCAGTACTTC.

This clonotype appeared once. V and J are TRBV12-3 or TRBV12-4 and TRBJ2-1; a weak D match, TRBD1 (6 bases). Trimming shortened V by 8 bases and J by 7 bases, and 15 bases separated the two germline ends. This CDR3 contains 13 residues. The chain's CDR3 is CASQGQINNEQFF. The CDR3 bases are TGTGCCAGCCAAGGACAGATAAATAATGAGCAGTTCTTC.